This record looks at one TCR beta chain sequence and its context. The table came from immunoSEQ multiplex PCR; TCRdb's copy has only in-frame clones and leaves some out. The sample consists of under 70,000 clones, roughly nine tenths of them appearing once. The sample belongs to a study of T cell changes during pregnancy in multiple sclerosis. This CDR3 contains 14 residues. V lost 8 bases to trimming and J lost 6 bases, with 19 bases between them. CDR1 and CDR2 (germline): ENHRY, SYGVKD. The sample consisted of CD4+ T cells from peripheral blood mononuclear cells, taken in the first trimester of pregnancy. The receptor's source is a female donor with multiple sclerosis, enrolled in a pregnancy study. The chain couples TRBV10-3 to TRBJ1-1; tentatively, D is TRBD1 (6 bases). The CDR3 DNA sequence: TGTGCCATCGGCACTCCAGGGGAGGGCCCTGAAGCTTTCTTT. Translating gives CAIGTPGEGPEAFF.